This TCR beta chain was recorded in a study of type 1 regulatory T cells. On the study more broadly: This in vitro CD4 product, T-allo10, is enriched for Tr1 cells and alloantigen-specific.

TCRdb processed the reads anew with MiXCR; each CDR3 protein has one entry. The sample records tens of thousands of distinct CDR3 sequences, 20% being singletons. Findings of the study overall: Compared with non-Tr1 cells, Tr1 cells showed a narrower TCR repertoire.

This CDR3 has 17 amino acids. The germline V and J ends were trimmed by 3 bases and 0 bases, with 18 bases remaining between them. The V gene's germline CDR1 is LNHNV and CDR2 YYDKDF (reference sequence). Notes on this clonotype: Its antigen is unidentified.

V is TRBV15 and J is TRBJ2-7, with no clear D. The sequence was obtained from a human donor in good health. Sample: cultured type 1 regulatory T (Tr1) cells, either the whole culture or a sorted fraction (not recorded which). The CDR3 DNA reads TGTGCCACCAGCAGTCCGGGCGGCGGATACCGCTCCTACGAGCAGTACTTC. It yields the protein CATSSPGGGYRSYEQYF.